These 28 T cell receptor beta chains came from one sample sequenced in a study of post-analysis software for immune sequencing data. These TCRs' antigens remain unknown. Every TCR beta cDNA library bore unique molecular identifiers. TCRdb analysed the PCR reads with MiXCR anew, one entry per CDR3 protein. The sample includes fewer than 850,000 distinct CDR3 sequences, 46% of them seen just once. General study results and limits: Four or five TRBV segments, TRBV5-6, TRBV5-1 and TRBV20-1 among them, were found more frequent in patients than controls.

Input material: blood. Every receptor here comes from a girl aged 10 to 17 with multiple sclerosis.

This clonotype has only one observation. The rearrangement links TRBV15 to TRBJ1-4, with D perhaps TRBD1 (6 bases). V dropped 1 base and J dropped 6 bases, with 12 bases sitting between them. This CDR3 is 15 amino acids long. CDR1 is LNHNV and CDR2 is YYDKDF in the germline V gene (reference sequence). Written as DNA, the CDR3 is TGTGCCACCAGCAGAGGGGTCAGGGGTGATGAAAAACTGTTTTTT. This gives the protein CATSRGVRGDEKLFF.

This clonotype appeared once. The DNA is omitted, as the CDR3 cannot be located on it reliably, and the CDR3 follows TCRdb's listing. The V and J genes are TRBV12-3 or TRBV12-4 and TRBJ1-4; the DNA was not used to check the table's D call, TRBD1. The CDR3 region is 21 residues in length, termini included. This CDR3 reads CATTVGVDEQFFGPGREKLFF.

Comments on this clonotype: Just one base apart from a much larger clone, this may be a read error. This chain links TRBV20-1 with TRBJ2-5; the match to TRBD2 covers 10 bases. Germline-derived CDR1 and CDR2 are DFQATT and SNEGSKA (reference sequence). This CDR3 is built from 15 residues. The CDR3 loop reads CGAPGLAEGDREQYF. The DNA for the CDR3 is TGCGGTGCTCCAGGACTAGCGGAGGGCGATAGGGAGCAGTACTTC.

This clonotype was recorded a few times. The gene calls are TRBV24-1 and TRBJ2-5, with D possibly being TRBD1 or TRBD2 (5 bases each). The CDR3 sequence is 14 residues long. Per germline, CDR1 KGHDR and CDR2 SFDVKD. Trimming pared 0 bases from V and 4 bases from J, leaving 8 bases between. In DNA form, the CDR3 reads TGTGCCACCAGTGATTTGCGGGACCGAGAGACCCAGTACTTC. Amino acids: CATSDLRDRETQYF.

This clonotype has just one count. CDR3 sequence (DNA): TGTGCCAGCAGCTTAGACCCGACTATTTCTGGGTTCTTC. Residues: CASSLDPTISGFF. V usage is TRBV11-3 and J usage is TRBJ2-1; weak D call: TRBD2 (5 bases). The ends were cut back, 0 bases at V and 15 bases at J, with 15 bases in the middle. The CDR3 spans 13 residues. Germline values: CDR1 SGHNT, CDR2 YENEEA.

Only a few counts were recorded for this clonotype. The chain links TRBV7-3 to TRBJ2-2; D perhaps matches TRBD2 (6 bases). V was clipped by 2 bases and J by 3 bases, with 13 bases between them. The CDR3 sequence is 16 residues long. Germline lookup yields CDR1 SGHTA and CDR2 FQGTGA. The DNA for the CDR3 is TGTGCCAGCAGCTTATACGCGGGAAGGGACACCGGGGAGCTGTTTTTT. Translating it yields CASSLYAGRDTGELFF. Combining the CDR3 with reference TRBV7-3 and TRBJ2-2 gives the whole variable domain GAGVSQTPSNKVTEKGKYVELRCDPISGHTALYWYRQSLGQGPEFLIYFQGTGAADDSGLPNDRFFAVRPEGSVSTLKIQRTERGDSAVYLCASSLYAGRDTGELFFGEGSRLTVL.

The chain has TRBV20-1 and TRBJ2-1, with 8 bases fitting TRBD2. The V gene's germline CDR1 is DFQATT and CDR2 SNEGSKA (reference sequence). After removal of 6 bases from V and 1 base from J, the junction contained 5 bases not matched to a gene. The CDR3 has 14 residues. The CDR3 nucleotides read TGCAGTGCGCCACTAGCGGAGTCCTACAATGAGCAGTTCTTC. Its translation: CSAPLAESYNEQFF.

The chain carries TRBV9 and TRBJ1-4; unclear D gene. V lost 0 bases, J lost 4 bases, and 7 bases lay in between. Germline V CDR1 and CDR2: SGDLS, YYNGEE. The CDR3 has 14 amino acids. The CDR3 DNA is TGTGCCAGCAGCGTAGGTTGGGATAATGAAAAACTGTTTTTT. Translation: CASSVGWDNEKLFF.

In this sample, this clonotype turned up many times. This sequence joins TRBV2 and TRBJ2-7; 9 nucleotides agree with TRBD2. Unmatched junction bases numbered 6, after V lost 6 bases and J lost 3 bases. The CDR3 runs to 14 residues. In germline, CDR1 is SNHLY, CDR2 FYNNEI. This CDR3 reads CASSSGLASYEQYF. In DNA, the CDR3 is TGTGCCAGCAGCTCCGGACTAGCGAGCTACGAGCAGTACTTC.

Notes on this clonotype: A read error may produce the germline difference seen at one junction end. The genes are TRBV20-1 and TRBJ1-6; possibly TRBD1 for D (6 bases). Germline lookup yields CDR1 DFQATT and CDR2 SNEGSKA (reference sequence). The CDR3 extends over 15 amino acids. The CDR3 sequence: CSASPSGVDNSPPHF. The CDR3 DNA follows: TGCAGTGCTTCCCCCTCAGGGGTGGATAATTCACCCCCCCACTTT.

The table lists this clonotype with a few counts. The CDR3 reads CASRRRGLVEDTGTQYF. CDR3 bases: TGTGCCAGCAGACGCAGGGGGCTGGTAGAAGATACGGGGACCCAGTACTTC. The gene calls are TRBV5-6 and TRBJ2-7; 8 bases align to TRBD1. The DNA end lines up better with TRBJ2-5; the J call may be wrong. The length of the CDR3 is 17 residues. Germline CDR1 SGHDT, CDR2 YYEEEE.

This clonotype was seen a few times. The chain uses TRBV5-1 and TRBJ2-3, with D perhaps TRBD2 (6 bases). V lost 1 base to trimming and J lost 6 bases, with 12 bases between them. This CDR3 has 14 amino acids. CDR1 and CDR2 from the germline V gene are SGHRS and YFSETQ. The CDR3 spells CASSLSGFSDTQYF. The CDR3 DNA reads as TGCGCCAGCAGCTTGAGCGGGTTTTCGGATACGCAGTATTTT.

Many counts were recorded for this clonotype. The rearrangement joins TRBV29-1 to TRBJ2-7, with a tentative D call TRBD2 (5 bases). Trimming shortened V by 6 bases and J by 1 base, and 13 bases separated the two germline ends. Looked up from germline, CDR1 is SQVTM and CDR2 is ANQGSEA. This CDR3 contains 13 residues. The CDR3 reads CSVTETGSYEQYF. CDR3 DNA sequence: TGCAGCGTGACTGAGACGGGATCCTACGAGCAGTACTTC.

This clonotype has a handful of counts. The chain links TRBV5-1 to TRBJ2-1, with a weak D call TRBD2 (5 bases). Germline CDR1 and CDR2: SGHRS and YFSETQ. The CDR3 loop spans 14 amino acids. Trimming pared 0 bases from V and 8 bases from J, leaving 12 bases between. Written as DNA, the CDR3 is TGCGCCAGCAGCTTGGTAACTAGTCAGGATGAGCAGTTCTTC. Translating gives CASSLVTSQDEQFF.

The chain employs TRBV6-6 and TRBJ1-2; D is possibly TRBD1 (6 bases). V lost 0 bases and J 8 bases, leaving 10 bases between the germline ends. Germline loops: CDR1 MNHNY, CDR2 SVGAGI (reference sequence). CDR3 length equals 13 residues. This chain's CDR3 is CASSYSGGLGYTF. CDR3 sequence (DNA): TGTGCCAGCAGTTACTCGGGGGGGCTAGGCTACACCTTC.

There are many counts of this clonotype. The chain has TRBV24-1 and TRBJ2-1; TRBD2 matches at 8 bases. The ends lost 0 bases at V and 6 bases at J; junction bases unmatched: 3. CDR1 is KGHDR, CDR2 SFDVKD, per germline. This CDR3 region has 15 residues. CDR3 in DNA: TGTGCCACCAGTGATTTGACTAGCGGCACCAATGAGCAGTTCTTC. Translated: CATSDLTSGTNEQFF.

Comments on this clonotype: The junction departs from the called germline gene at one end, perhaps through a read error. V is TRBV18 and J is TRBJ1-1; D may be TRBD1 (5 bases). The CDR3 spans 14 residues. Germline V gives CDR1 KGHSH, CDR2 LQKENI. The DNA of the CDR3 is TGTGCCAGCTCGGGTAAACGGGGGAGCACTAAAGCTTTCTTT. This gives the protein CASSGKRGSTKAFF.

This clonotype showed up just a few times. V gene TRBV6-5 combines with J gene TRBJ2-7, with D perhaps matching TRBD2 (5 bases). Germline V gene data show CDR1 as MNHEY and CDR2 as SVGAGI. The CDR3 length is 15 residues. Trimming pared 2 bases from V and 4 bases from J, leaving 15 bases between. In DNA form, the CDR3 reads TGTGCCAGCAGTTACCGGAGAGGGTTGGGGTACGAGCAGTACTTC. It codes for CASSYRRGLGYEQYF.

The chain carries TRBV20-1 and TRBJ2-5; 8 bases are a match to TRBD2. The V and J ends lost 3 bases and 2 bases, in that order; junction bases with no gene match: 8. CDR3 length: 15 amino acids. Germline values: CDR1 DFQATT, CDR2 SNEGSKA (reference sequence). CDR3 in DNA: TGCAGTGCTAGCCCCCGACTAGCGAGACAAGAGACCCAGTACTTC. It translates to CSASPRLARQETQYF.

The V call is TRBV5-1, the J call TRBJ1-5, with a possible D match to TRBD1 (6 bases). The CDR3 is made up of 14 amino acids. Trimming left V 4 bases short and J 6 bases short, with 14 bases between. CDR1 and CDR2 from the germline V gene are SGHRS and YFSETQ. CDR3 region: CASSPATGIQPQHF. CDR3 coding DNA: TGCGCCAGCAGCCCTGCGACAGGAATTCAGCCCCAGCATTTT.

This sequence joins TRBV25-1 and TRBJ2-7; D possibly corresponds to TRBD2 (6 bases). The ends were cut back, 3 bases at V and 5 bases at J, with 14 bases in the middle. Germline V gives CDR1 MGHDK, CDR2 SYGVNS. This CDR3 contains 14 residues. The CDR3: CASSEAGTFDEQYF. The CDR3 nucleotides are TGTGCCAGCAGTGAGGCCGGGACTTTCGACGAGCAGTACTTC.

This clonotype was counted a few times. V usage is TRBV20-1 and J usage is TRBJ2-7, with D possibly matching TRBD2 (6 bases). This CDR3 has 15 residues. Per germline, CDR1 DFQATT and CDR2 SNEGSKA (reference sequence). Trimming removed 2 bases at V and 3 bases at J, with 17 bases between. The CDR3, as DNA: TGCAGTGCTAGATCGACTTCCGGGGGATACTACGAGCAGTACTTC. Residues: CSARSTSGGYYEQYF.

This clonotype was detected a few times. CDR3 bases: TGCAGCGTTGAGCAAAGCGGGATAGGGCGGGGGACCCAGTACTTC. This encodes CSVEQSGIGRGTQYF. This chain links TRBV29-1 with TRBJ2-5; 7 nucleotides line up with TRBD2. The CDR3 spans 15 residues. V shed 3 bases and J 7 bases; nucleotides not matched to a gene: 14. Germline CDR1 is SQVTM and CDR2 is ANQGSEA. The full variable domain, with the rest looked up from reference TRBV29-1 and TRBJ2-5, is SAVISQKPSRDICQRGTSLTIQCQVDSQVTMMFWYRQQPGQSLTLIATANQGSEATYESGFVIDKFPISRPNLTFSTLTVSNMSPEDSSIYLCSVEQSGIGRGTQYFGPGTRLLVL.

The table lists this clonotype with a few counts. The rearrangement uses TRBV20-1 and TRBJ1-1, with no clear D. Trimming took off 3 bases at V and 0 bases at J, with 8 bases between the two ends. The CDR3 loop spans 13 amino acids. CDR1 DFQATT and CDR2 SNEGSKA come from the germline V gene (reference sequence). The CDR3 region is CSARRRMNTEAFF. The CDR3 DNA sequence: TGCAGTGCTAGGCGGAGGATGAACACTGAAGCTTTCTTT.

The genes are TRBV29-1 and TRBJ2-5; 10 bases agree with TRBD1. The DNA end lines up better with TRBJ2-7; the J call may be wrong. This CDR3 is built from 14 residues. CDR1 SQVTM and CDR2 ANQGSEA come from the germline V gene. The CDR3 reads CSATPGQGSDEQYF. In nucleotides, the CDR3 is TGCAGCGCCACTCCGGGACAGGGGAGCGACGAGCAGTACTTC.

The CDR3 loop is CASSDGRGGIRDTQYF. As DNA, the CDR3 is TGCGCCAGCAGTGACGGGCGGGGAGGTATCAGAGATACGCAGTATTTT. The chain couples TRBV10-2 to TRBJ2-3; tentatively, D is TRBD2 (6 bases). Trimming removed 3 bases at V and 5 bases at J, with 18 bases between. CDR1 is WSHSY and CDR2 is SAAADI in the germline V gene. The CDR3 spans 16 residues.

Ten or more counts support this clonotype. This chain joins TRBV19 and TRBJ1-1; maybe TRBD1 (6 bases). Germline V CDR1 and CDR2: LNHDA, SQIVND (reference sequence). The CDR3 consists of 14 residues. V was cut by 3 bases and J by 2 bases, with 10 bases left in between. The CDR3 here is CASSIRDKNTEAFF. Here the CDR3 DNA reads TGTGCCAGTAGTATCCGGGACAAAAACACTGAAGCTTTCTTT.

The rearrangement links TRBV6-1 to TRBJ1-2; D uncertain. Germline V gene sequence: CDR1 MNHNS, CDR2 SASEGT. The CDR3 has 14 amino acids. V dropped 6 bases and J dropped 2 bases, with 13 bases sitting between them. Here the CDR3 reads CASRKDGLNYGYTF. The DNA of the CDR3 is TGTGCCAGCAGGAAGGACGGGTTGAACTATGGCTACACCTTC.